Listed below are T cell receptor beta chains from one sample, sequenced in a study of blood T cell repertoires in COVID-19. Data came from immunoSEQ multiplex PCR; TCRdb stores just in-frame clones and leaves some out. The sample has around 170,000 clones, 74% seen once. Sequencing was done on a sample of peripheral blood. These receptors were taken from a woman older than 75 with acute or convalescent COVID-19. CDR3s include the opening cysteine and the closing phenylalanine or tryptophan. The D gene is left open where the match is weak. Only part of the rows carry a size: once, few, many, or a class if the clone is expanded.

CDR3 DNA: TGTGCCAGCAGCTTAGAAGGGGACGAGCAGTACTTC
CDR3 protein: CASSLEGDEQYF
clone size: .
V gene: TRBV11-3
D gene: .
J gene: TRBJ2-7
CDR3 length: 12

CDR3 DNA: TGTGCCAGAAGGCAGGGAACTTTCTACGAGCAGTACTTC
CDR3 protein: CARRQGTFYEQYF
clone size: .
V gene: TRBV3-1/TRBV3-2
D gene: .
J gene: TRBJ2-7
CDR3 length: 13

CDR3 DNA: TGTGCCAGCAGTTACTCGAGAAACAGGGGGCACGAGCAGTACTTC
CDR3 protein: CASSYSRNRGHEQYF
clone size: .
V gene: TRBV6-2/TRBV6-3
D gene: TRBD1
J gene: TRBJ2-7
CDR3 length: 15

CDR3 DNA: TGTGCCAGCAGTTTGTGGGGCCAGGCCAATCTAGCCAAAAACATTCAGTACTTC
CDR3 protein: CASSLWGQANLAKNIQYF
clone size: once
V gene: TRBV28
D gene: .
J gene: TRBJ2-4
CDR3 length: 18

CDR3 DNA: TGTGCCAGCAGTGAAGGGGGGCTCGGTAATGAAAAACTGTTTTTT
CDR3 protein: CASSEGGLGNEKLFF
clone size: few
V gene: TRBV6-1
D gene: .
J gene: TRBJ1-4
CDR3 length: 15

CDR3 DNA: TGCAGCTCGGAAGGGGATGGCTACACCTTC
CDR3 protein: CSSEGDGYTF
clone size: once
V gene: TRBV29-1
D gene: .
J gene: TRBJ1-2
CDR3 length: 10

CDR3 DNA: TGCGCCAGCAGCCAAGCGCAAGGGGGCAACTCCTACGAGCAGTACTTC
CDR3 protein: CASSQAQGGNSYEQYF
clone size: .
V gene: TRBV4-1
D gene: TRBD1
J gene: TRBJ2-7
CDR3 length: 16

CDR3 DNA: TGCAGCGCAGGAGGGCAACTGAACACCGGGGAGCTGTTTTTT
CDR3 protein: CSAGGQLNTGELFF
clone size: .
V gene: TRBV29-1
D gene: .
J gene: TRBJ2-2
CDR3 length: 14

CDR3 DNA: TGTGCCAGCAGCGGCCTGCCTAGCGGGATAGGTGAGCAGTTCTTC
CDR3 protein: CASSGLPSGIGEQFF
clone size: .
V gene: TRBV6-5
D gene: TRBD2
J gene: TRBJ2-1
CDR3 length: 15

CDR3 DNA: TGTGCCAGCAGTTTAGGGGGGGGCACAAATTCACCCCTCCACTTT
CDR3 protein: CASSLGGGTNSPLHF
clone size: few
V gene: TRBV28
D gene: .
J gene: TRBJ1-6
CDR3 length: 15